The 9 T cell receptor beta chains listed next were all sequenced from one sample in a study of cytomegalovirus exposure and HLA in healthy donors. PCR primers comprised 60 Vbeta and 13 Jbeta primers. Data came from immunoSEQ multiplex PCR; TCRdb stores just in-frame clones and leaves some out. The sample shows 150,000 or so clones, about three quarters of them seen only once. Sequences were obtained from PBMCs. These TCRs come from a male donor in good health and CMV-seronegative.

Regarding this clone: Compared with germline, one end of the junction differs, possibly owing to a read error. This CDR3 is also generated by other DNA sequences in the sample. The chain has TRBV2 and TRBJ1-2; D perhaps matches TRBD1 (5 bases). The V gene's germline CDR1 is SNHLY and CDR2 FYNNEI. CDR3 length: 14 amino acids. In DNA, the CDR3 is TGTGCCAGCAGTCTAGGGGAGGGCTACTACGGCTACACCTTC. Residues: CASSLGEGYYGYTF.

This clone was picked up a small number of times. The chain is built from TRBV27 and TRBJ2-3, with TRBD2 matching 7 bases. The CDR3 consists of 16 residues. Germline CDR1 is MNHEY and CDR2 is SMNVEV (reference sequence). The ends lost 5 bases at V and 3 bases at J; junction bases unmatched: 11. The DNA of the CDR3 is TGTGCCAGCAGTCCATTCGCGGGAGACACGACAGATACGCAGTATTTT. Its protein is CASSPFAGDTTDTQYF.

The chain carries TRBV11-3 and TRBJ2-1; TRBD2 agrees at 8 bases. V trimming: 1 base; J trimming: 10 bases; junction bases outside the gene matches: 15. This CDR3 region has 17 residues. Germline CDR1 and CDR2: SGHNT and YENEEA. CDR3 nucleotide sequence: TGTGCCAGCAGCTTAGGTTCGGGGGGGCATGCCTTAGGAGAGCAGTTCTTC. Protein: CASSLGSGGHALGEQFF.

The chain links TRBV13 to TRBJ2-7; tentative D call: TRBD2 (5 bases). This CDR3 contains 13 residues. The V gene lost 0 bases and the J gene lost 6 bases, with 9 bases spanning the gap. Germline values: CDR1 PRHDT, CDR2 FYEKMQ (reference sequence). CDR3 coding DNA: TGTGCCAGCAGCTTAGGTGGGGAGCGCGAGCAGTACTTC. This sequence encodes CASSLGGEREQYF.

V is TRBV5-1 and J is TRBJ1-4, with D maybe TRBD1 (5 bases). The V end lost 0 bases, the J end lost 7 bases, and 10 bases lay between the germline ends. The CDR3 has 14 residues. The germline CDR1 and CDR2 sequences are SGHRS and YFSETQ. The CDR3 loop is CASSLAGLGEKLFF. The CDR3, as DNA: TGCGCCAGCAGCTTGGCGGGACTGGGTGAAAAACTGTTTTTT.

This clone was observed a few times. CDR3 DNA sequence: TGTGCCAGCAGCCTTAGCCCCAACGGGGTCTACGAGCAGTACTTC. This encodes CASSLSPNGVYEQYF. The V gene is TRBV7-8, the J gene TRBJ2-7; TRBD2 might be the D (5 bases). Per the germline V gene, CDR1 is SGHVS and CDR2 is FQNEAQ. The CDR3 consists of 15 residues. The V end lost 5 bases, the J end lost 3 bases, and 17 bases lay between the germline ends. The full variable domain, rest sourced from reference TRBV7-8 and TRBJ2-7, is GAGVSQSPRYKVAKRGQDVALRCDPISGHVSLFWYQQALGQGPEFLTYFQNEAQLDKSGLPSDRFFAERPEGSVSTLKIQRTQQEDSAVYLCASSLSPNGVYEQYFGPGTRLTVT.

This clone was detected only once. This sequence joins TRBV29-1 and TRBJ1-1, with 7 positions matching TRBD1. This CDR3 region has 13 residues. Germline V gene lookup returns CDR1 SQVTM and CDR2 ANQGSEA. V lost 5 bases, J lost 10 bases, and 13 bases stayed unmatched. This CDR3 is CSVSPFDRDRAFF. DNA of the CDR3: TGCAGCGTTTCCCCGTTTGACAGGGACCGAGCTTTCTTT.

The chain links TRBV7-9 to TRBJ2-7; the D gene is possibly TRBD2 (6 bases). Germline loops: CDR1 SEHNR, CDR2 FQNEAQ (reference sequence). V was pared by 7 bases and J by 1 base, with 14 bases between. The CDR3 contains 14 residues. The CDR3 region is CASTPWGVSYEQYF. CDR3 DNA: TGTGCCAGCACCCCGTGGGGGGTATCCTACGAGCAGTACTTC.

V usage is TRBV7-3 and J usage is TRBJ2-3; perhaps TRBD1 as D (5 bases). The CDR3 has 15 amino acids. Germline CDR1 is SGHTA and CDR2 is FQGTGA. The germline V and J ends were trimmed by 2 bases and 2 bases, with 11 bases remaining between them. The CDR3 region has the DNA TGTGCCAGCAGCTTATCGCCAGGGTTCACAGATACGCAGTATTTT. Translating it yields CASSLSPGFTDTQYF.